The 29 T cell receptor beta chains listed next were all sequenced from one sample in a study of human T cells and chemical hapten exposure. Each CDR3 protein is one row after TCRdb ran MiXCR on the RACE reads. The repertoire consists of approximately 370,000 distinct CDR3 sequences, with 4.5% to 5.5% occurring once and the leading ten covering around 8.6%. Time point noted: pre-sensitization, week 0. Treatment meaning: therapeutic diphenylcyclopropenone sensitization with weekly scalp DPC. Sequenced material: whole blood, taken in connection with sensitization to the hapten diphenylcyclopropenone (DPC). Every receptor here comes from a woman under 30 with alopecia areata. Some clones in this sample may be carry-over from other donors' samples.

The genes are TRBV20-1 and TRBJ2-2; D call uncertain. Germline V CDR1 and CDR2: DFQATT, SNEGSKA (reference sequence). The CDR3 is 14 residues long. V lost 0 bases and J 6 bases, leaving 11 bases between the germline ends. In DNA, the CDR3 is TGCAGTGCTAGAGATCCCCGGTCGGCCGGGGAGCTGTTTTTT. Protein: CSARDPRSAGELFF.

The chain links TRBV3-1 to TRBJ2-1, with TRBD2 matching 10 bases. Losses at the gene ends were 4 bases for V and 6 bases for J; bases not matched to a gene: 9. The CDR3 totals 16 residues. From germline, CDR1 is LGHDT and CDR2 YNNKEL (reference sequence). CDR3 sequence reads: CASSRGAGGRGNEQFF. The CDR3 coding sequence is TGTGCCAGCAGCCGAGGAGCGGGGGGGCGAGGCAATGAGCAGTTCTTC.

The chain recombines TRBV2 with TRBJ2-3; the match to TRBD2 covers 12 bases. From germline, CDR1 is SNHLY and CDR2 FYNNEI. This CDR3 has 18 residues. After removal of 6 bases from V and 0 bases from J, the junction contained 10 bases not matched to a gene. This chain's CDR3 is CASRAGTSGPPSTDTQYF. CDR3 sequence (DNA): TGTGCCAGCAGGGCAGGGACTAGCGGGCCACCTAGCACAGATACGCAGTATTTT.

This clonotype has a count of ten or more. The CDR3 region is CASSRARDYEQYF. In DNA, the CDR3 is TGTGCCAGCAGCCGAGCCAGGGACTACGAGCAGTACTTC. The genes are TRBV7-8 and TRBJ2-7; tentatively, D is TRBD1 (5 bases). The CDR3 length is 13 residues. The V and J ends lost 5 bases and 3 bases respectively, with 11 bases between them. Germline loops: CDR1 SGHVS, CDR2 FQNEAQ.

This clonotype was counted only a few times. The gene calls are TRBV10-3 and TRBJ1-2, with 10 nucleotides matching TRBD1. From germline, CDR1 is ENHRY and CDR2 SYGVKD. V lost 1 base to trimming and J lost 4 bases; unmatched junction nucleotides: 6. The CDR3 covers 16 residues. The CDR3 region has the DNA TGTGCCATCAGTGAGTGGACAGGGGGAAGACCCTATGGCTACACCTTC. Protein sequence: CAISEWTGGRPYGYTF.

Concerning this clonotype itself: Since a much larger clone is just one base distant, this may be a read error. The chain couples TRBV12-3 or TRBV12-4 to TRBJ2-5; 10 positions agree with TRBD2. The V segment lost 5 bases and the J segment 2 bases; nucleotides outside the gene matches: 8. CDR3 length: 16 amino acids. CDR3 region: CASSRELAGIQETQYF. CDR3 bases: TGTGCCAGCAGTAGAGAACTAGCGGGGATTCAAGAGACCCAGTACTTC.

This clonotype was counted only a few times. The chain employs TRBV18 and TRBJ1-2, with D possibly TRBD1 on 6 matching bases. The V end lost 2 bases, the J end lost 8 bases, and 12 bases lay between the germline ends. Germline V CDR1 and CDR2: KGHSH, LQKENI. The CDR3 contains 13 residues. The CDR3 DNA is TGTGCCAGCTCACCAGAGGGGGATCGGGGCTACACCTTC. Residues: CASSPEGDRGYTF.

This clonotype was observed at least ten times. The genes are TRBV10-3 and TRBJ1-2, with a tentative D call TRBD1 (5 bases). This CDR3 has 12 amino acids. Germline values: CDR1 ENHRY, CDR2 SYGVKD. Trimming left V 0 bases short and J 6 bases short, with 5 bases between. CDR3 amino acids: CAISESGDGYTF. CDR3 sequence (DNA): TGTGCCATCAGTGAGTCGGGGGATGGCTACACCTTC.

This clonotype has more than one count but fewer than ten. This sequence joins TRBV4-3 and TRBJ2-3; D is ambiguous. This CDR3 is built from 15 residues. Deletions cut 0 bases from V and 6 bases from J, with 13 bases between. Germline V lookup: CDR1 LGHNA, CDR2 YSLEER. The CDR3 loop reads CASSQERNPWDTQYF. The CDR3 DNA reads TGCGCCAGCAGCCAAGAAAGGAATCCCTGGGATACGCAGTATTTT.

Ten or more counts support this clonotype. The gene calls are TRBV18 and TRBJ1-4; 9 bases match TRBD1. This CDR3 has 16 residues. Germline V gene data show CDR1 as KGHSH and CDR2 as LQKENI. The V and J ends lost 3 bases and 5 bases, in that order; junction bases with no gene match: 7. The CDR3, as DNA: TGTGCCAGCTCACCCCGCTCCGGGACAGGGAATGAAAAACTGTTTTTT. The encoded protein is CASSPRSGTGNEKLFF.

This clonotype came up many times. The chain links TRBV10-3 to TRBJ2-5, with D maybe TRBD1 (6 bases). The CDR3 is made up of 15 amino acids. Trimming took off 4 bases at V and 5 bases at J, with 17 bases between the two ends. Germline V CDR1 and CDR2: ENHRY, SYGVKD. This chain's CDR3 is CAISGTGSGSETQYF. CDR3 nucleotide sequence: TGTGCCATCAGTGGAACAGGGTCTGGTTCGGAGACCCAGTACTTC.

In this sample, this clonotype turned up a few times. The chain has TRBV10-3 and TRBJ2-2; 9 positions match TRBD1. The germline gives CDR1 ENHRY, CDR2 SYGVKD. Germline trimming cut 10 bases from V and 5 bases from J; bases unmatched to any gene: 8. The CDR3 runs 14 residues. The CDR3 spells CATHRGRNTGELFF. In DNA form, the CDR3 reads TGTGCCACTCACAGGGGGCGGAATACCGGGGAGCTGTTTTTT.

The V gene is TRBV12-3 or TRBV12-4, the J gene TRBJ1-3; a possible D gene is TRBD1 (5 bases). CDR3 length: 14 residues. The V and J ends lost 3 bases and 6 bases respectively, with 12 bases between them. The CDR3 nucleotides are TGTGCCAGCAGTTTGGCCAGGGTCGAAAACACCATATATTTT. Its translation: CASSLARVENTIYF.

V gene TRBV20-1 combines with J gene TRBJ2-3; TRBD2 aligns across 12 bases. Trimming removed 4 bases from V and 6 bases from J; junction bases left unmatched: 8. Germline CDR1 and CDR2: DFQATT and SNEGSKA (reference sequence). This CDR3 comprises 15 residues. The CDR3 nucleotides read TGCAGTGCTACGACTAGCGGGGGTGCTGGGGATACGCAGTATTTT. Its protein is CSATTSGGAGDTQYF.

The chain has TRBV6-5 and TRBJ2-7, with 10 bases aligning to TRBD1. The ends lost 2 bases at V and 2 bases at J; junction bases unmatched: 3. This CDR3 has 15 residues. Germline CDR1 is MNHEY and CDR2 is SVGAGI. The CDR3 reads CASSYHGQGAYEQYF. CDR3 bases: TGTGCCAGCAGTTACCACGGACAGGGGGCCTACGAGCAGTACTTC.

This clonotype came up a few times. The J gene is TRBJ1-1, the V gene TRBV5-1; no reliable D call. The CDR3 is made up of 13 amino acids. V lost 4 bases to trimming and J lost 0 bases, with 7 bases between them. Germline V gene data show CDR1 as SGHRS and CDR2 as YFSETQ. CDR3 sequence reads: CASSAWMNTEAFF. CDR3 nucleotide sequence: TGCGCCAGCAGCGCCTGGATGAACACTGAAGCTTTCTTT.

There are a few counts of this clonotype. Relative to the germline gene, one junction end is altered; a read error may explain this. In DNA, the CDR3 is TGTGCTAGCAGCTTAAGTCATCGGTTCACTGGAAACACCATATATTTT. Protein product: CASSLSHRFTGNTIYF. V usage is TRBV7-7 and J usage is TRBJ1-3; D not resolved. The V gene's germline CDR1 is SSHAT and CDR2 FNYEAQ (reference sequence). The CDR3 length is 16 residues.

This clonotype was picked up many times. V usage is TRBV6-6 and J usage is TRBJ1-5; 9 bases fit TRBD1. The CDR3 totals 14 residues. Germline values: CDR1 MNHNY, CDR2 SVGAGI (reference sequence). With 6 bases clipped from V and 5 bases from J, the junction kept 5 bases outside the gene matches. CDR3: CASRTGQGHQPQHF. Here the CDR3 DNA reads TGTGCCAGCAGGACGGGACAGGGACATCAGCCCCAGCATTTT.

This clonotype was detected only a few times. This chain uses TRBV6-4 with TRBJ2-1, with 10 nucleotides matching TRBD1. This CDR3 comprises 16 residues. Germline V CDR1 and CDR2: MRHNA, SNTAGT. V was clipped by 3 bases and J by 5 bases; unmatched bases: 7. CDR3 loop: CASSDVPGQGNNEQFF. The CDR3 DNA is TGTGCCAGCAGTGATGTCCCGGGACAGGGGAACAATGAGCAGTTCTTC.

The rearrangement uses TRBV10-3 and TRBJ2-3; tentatively, D is TRBD2 (6 bases). V lost 4 bases and J lost 4, with 12 bases in between. The length of the CDR3 is 14 residues. CDR1 and CDR2 from the germline V gene are ENHRY and SYGVKD. The CDR3 DNA sequence: TGTGCCATCAGTGCTGGGGGGAGAGCAGATACGCAGTATTTT. Translation: CAISAGGRADTQYF.

This clonotype has only a few counts. DNA of the CDR3: TGTGCCAGCAGCTTAGGGCCTCGAGGTCGGTACGAGCAGTACTTC. The encoded protein is CASSLGPRGRYEQYF. The chain employs TRBV13 and TRBJ2-7; D is undetermined. This CDR3 is 15 amino acids long. Germline values: CDR1 PRHDT, CDR2 FYEKMQ (reference sequence). Trimming shortened V by 0 bases and J by 4 bases, and 13 bases separated the two germline ends.

This clonotype was recorded a few times. V and J are TRBV12-3 or TRBV12-4 and TRBJ2-1, with D perhaps matching TRBD2 (6 bases). The CDR3 sequence is 18 residues long. Trimming stripped 5 bases from V and 0 bases from J, with 20 bases between. DNA for the CDR3: TGTGCCAGCAGTGCCTCCCTCCGGGGGATGAACTCCTACAATGAGCAGTTCTTC. Its protein is CASSASLRGMNSYNEQFF.

V gene TRBV6-6 combines with J gene TRBJ2-7; D not certain. V lost 6 bases, J lost 2 bases, and 17 bases lay in between. CDR1 and CDR2 (germline): MNHNY, SVGAGI (reference sequence). CDR3 size: 15 residues. The CDR3 spells CASRYEVNLAYEQYF. The DNA for the CDR3 is TGTGCCAGCAGGTACGAAGTGAATCTTGCCTACGAGCAGTACTTC.

This clonotype was picked up many times. The chain carries TRBV5-4 and TRBJ2-7, with D perhaps TRBD1 (6 bases). CDR1 and CDR2 from the germline V gene are SGHNT and YYREEE (reference sequence). Trimming stripped 1 base from V and 5 bases from J, with 16 bases between. The CDR3 length is 15 residues. CDR3 amino acids: CASSLSGRGANEQYF. DNA of the CDR3: TGTGCCAGCAGCTTGTCTGGCAGGGGTGCCAACGAGCAGTACTTC.

The chain couples TRBV20-1 to TRBJ2-7; tentatively, D is TRBD1 (7 bases). Per the germline V gene, CDR1 is DFQATT and CDR2 is SNEGSKA (reference sequence). V was pared by 1 base and J by 5 bases, with 12 bases between. The CDR3 spans 13 residues. CDR3 region: CSARGRGRNEQYF. CDR3 DNA: TGCAGTGCTAGAGGCAGGGGGAGGAACGAGCAGTACTTC.

In this sample, this clonotype turned up many times. V and J are TRBV28 and TRBJ1-2; D is undetermined. The germline gives CDR1 MDHEN, CDR2 SYDVKM. The V and J ends lost 2 bases and 6 bases respectively, with 10 bases between them. CDR3 length equals 13 residues. CDR3 bases: TGTGCCAGCAGTTTACGCCTGCGGCATGGCTACACCTTC. It specifies CASSLRLRHGYTF.

The chain carries TRBV12-5 and TRBJ2-3; 8 bases line up with TRBD2. V gave up 6 bases and J gave up 2 bases; unmatched junction bases: 4. CDR3 length: 14 residues. The germline V gene encodes CDR1 LGHNT and CDR2 FRNRAP. The CDR3 DNA reads TGTGCTAGTGGCGCGGGGGGTCCCACAGATACGCAGTATTTT. It specifies CASGAGGPTDTQYF.

This clonotype showed up many times. The chain is built from TRBV12-3 or TRBV12-4 and TRBJ2-5, with 7 bases aligning to TRBD1. There are 14 residues in the CDR3. The V gene end was trimmed by 6 bases and the J gene end by 4 bases; junction bases not matched to a gene: 8. The CDR3 is CASSPPSGGETQYF. CDR3 coding DNA: TGTGCCAGCAGCCCTCCCTCAGGGGGAGAGACCCAGTACTTC.

This clonotype showed up just a few times. The chain has TRBV28 and TRBJ2-1, with D perhaps matching TRBD2 (5 bases). Germline CDR1 and CDR2: MDHEN and SYDVKM. Trimming pared 4 bases from V and 4 bases from J, leaving 14 bases between. This CDR3 has 15 amino acids. The CDR3 DNA is TGTGCCAGCAGTTCCCTAGCTGGCCCTTACAATGAGCAGTTCTTC. Translated, it gives CASSSLAGPYNEQFF.